This T cell receptor beta chain emerged from a study of technical replicates of blood from a handful of donors (dated 2017 in TCRdb). Spanning cysteine to phenylalanine, the CDR3 consists of 13 amino acids. The read is trimmed to its CDR3 DNA, 39 bases read in frame from base 1. For this chain, trimming is 7 bases at the V end and 6 bases at the J end, and the number of junction bases without a gene match is 8. CDR1 MNHNS and CDR2 SASEGT are derived from the germline V gene. Libraries came from the immunoSEQ multiplex PCR assay. Imported from immuneACCESS, the table was reduced by TCRdb to in-frame sequences with V and J called. These copies leave out some clones; in studies compared against another copy, an unresolved V gene accounts for under half, and the cause of the remainder is not known. The sample has some 87,000 clones on record, 95% to 98% of them singletons. More than 0.15% of the sample rests with the top ten.

To note about this clone: Its antigen remains undetermined. No base qualities exist here, and no much larger clone lies one base off it.

The sample consisted of T cells isolated from PBMCs. The sequence came from a human donor in good health. The chain couples TRBV6-1 to TRBJ2-7, and TRBD1 matches 8 of the central bases. The DNA is as follows: TGTGCCAGCATTCTTCAGGGGGCAGGCGAGCAGTACTTC. Its protein is CASILQGAGEQYF.